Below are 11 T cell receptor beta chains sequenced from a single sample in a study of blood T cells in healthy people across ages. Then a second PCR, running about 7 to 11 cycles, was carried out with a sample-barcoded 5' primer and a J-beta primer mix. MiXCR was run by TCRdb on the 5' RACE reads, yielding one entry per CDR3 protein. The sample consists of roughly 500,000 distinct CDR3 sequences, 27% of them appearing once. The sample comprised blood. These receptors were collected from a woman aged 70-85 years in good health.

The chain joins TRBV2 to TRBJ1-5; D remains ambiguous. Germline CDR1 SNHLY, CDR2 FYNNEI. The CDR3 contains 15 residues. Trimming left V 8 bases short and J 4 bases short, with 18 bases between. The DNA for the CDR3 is TGTGCCAGCGGTTCCAGAGTTATAGGGAATCAGCCCCAGCATTTT. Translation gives CASGSRVIGNQPQHF.

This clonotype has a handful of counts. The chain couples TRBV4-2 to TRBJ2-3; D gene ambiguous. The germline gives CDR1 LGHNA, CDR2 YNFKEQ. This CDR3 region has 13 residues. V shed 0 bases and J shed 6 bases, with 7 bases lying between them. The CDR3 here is CASSQDRPDTQYF. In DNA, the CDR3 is TGTGCCAGCAGCCAAGATCGCCCGGATACGCAGTATTTT.

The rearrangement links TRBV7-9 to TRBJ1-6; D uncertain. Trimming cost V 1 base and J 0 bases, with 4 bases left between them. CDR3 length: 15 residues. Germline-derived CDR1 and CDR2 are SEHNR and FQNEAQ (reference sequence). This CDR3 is CASSLETSYNSPLHF. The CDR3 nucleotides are TGTGCCAGCAGCTTAGAGACCTCCTATAATTCACCCCTCCACTTT. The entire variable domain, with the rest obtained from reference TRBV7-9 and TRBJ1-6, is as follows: DTGVSQNPRHKITKRGQNVTFRCDPISEHNRLYWYRQTLGQGPEFLTYFQNEAQLEKSRLLSDRFSAERPKGSFSTLEIQRTEQGDSAMYLCASSLETSYNSPLHFGNGTRLTVT.

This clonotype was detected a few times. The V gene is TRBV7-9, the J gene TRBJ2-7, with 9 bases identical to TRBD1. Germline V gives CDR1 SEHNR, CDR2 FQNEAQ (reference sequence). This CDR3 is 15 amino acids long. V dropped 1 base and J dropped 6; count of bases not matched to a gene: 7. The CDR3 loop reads CASSLVGDRASEQYF. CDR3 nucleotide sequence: TGTGCCAGCAGCTTAGTCGGGGACAGGGCTTCCGAGCAGTACTTC.

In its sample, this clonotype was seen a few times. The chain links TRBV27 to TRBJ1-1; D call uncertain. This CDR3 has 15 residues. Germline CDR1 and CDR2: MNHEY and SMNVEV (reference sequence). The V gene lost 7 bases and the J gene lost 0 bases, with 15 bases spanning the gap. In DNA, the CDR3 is TGTGCCAGCAATTCTTACTATGGGATGAACACTGAAGCTTTCTTT. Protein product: CASNSYYGMNTEAFF.

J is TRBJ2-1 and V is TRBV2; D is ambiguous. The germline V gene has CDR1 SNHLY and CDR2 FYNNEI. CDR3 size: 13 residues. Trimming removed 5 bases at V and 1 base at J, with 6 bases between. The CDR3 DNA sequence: TGTGCCAGCAGTCTAATGTCCTACAATGAGCAGTTCTTC. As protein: CASSLMSYNEQFF.

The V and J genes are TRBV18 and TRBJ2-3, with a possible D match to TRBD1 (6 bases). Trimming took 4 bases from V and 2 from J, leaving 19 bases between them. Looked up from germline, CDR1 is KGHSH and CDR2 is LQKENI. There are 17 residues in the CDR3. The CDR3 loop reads CASSRFPIGQLTDTQYF. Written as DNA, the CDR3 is TGTGCCAGCTCACGCTTTCCGATAGGACAGCTCACAGATACGCAGTATTTT.

CDR3 sequence: CASSESGQGSSLTYEQYF. The CDR3 bases are TGTGCCAGCAGTGAATCGGGACAGGGTTCCTCCCTTACCTACGAGCAGTACTTC. The chain employs TRBV6-1 and TRBJ2-7, with 9 nucleotides matching TRBD1. The trim removed 2 bases at V and 2 bases at J, leaving 13 bases unmatched. The CDR3 consists of 18 residues. Looked up from germline, CDR1 is MNHNS and CDR2 is SASEGT.

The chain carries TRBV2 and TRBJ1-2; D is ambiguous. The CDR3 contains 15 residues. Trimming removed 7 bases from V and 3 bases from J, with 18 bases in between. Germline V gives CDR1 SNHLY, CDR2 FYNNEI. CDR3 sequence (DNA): TGTGCCAGCAAAGGGCAGGTTATAAGAGACTATGGCTACACCTTC. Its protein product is CASKGQVIRDYGYTF.

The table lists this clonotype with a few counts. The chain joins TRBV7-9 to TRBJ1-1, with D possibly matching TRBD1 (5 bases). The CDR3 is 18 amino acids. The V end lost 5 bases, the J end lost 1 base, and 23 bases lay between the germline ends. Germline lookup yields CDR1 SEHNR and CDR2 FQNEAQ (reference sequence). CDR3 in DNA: TGTGCCAGCAGCCCGAGCGGGGTTGGGGGGATCCCGAACACTGAAGCTTTCTTT. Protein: CASSPSGVGGIPNTEAFF.

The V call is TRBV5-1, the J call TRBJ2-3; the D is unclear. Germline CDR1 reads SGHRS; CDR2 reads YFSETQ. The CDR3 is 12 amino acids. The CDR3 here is CGAPGSTDTQYF. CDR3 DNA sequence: TGCGGCGCGCCCGGTAGCACAGATACGCAGTATTTT.